The TCR beta chain under discussion was sequenced for a study of beta chain features in type 1 diabetes. Turning to the study itself: The examined sorted cells totaled about 98 million across samples.

Sequenced material consisted of expressed TCRB transcripts (all of the isolated RNA was reverse transcribed). Profiling relied on immunoSEQ multiplex PCR, and the TCRdb table lists in-frame clones only, not all of them. The table includes 150,000 to 190,000 clones, approximately 8.1% detected once. The CDR3 length is 11 residues. V was trimmed by 7 bases and J by 5 bases, leaving 11 bases between them. Germline V gene sequence: CDR1 SQVTM, CDR2 ANQGSEA. This clone was recorded at least ten times. Every donor provided one heparinised blood draw, which averaged about 110 mL. Sequenced: central memory CD4+ T cells from blood. The source of this sequence is a man aged 18 to 30 in good health. The V and J genes are TRBV29-1 and TRBJ1-1, with D tentatively TRBD1 (5 bases). This CDR3 reads CSAGDSTEAFF. The CDR3 DNA follows: TGCAGCGCCGGGGACTCAACTGAAGCTTTCTTT. The variable domain in full, completed from reference TRBV29-1 and TRBJ1-1, reads SAVISQKPSRDICQRGTSLTIQCQVDSQVTMMFWYRQQPGQSLTLIATANQGSEATYESGFVIDKFPISRPNLTFSTLTVSNMSPEDSSIYLCSAGDSTEAFFGQGTRLTVV.